The T cell receptor (beta chain) described here comes from a study of brain T cells in children with intractable seizures. Whole-study results and caveats: Only CDR3 sequence similarity suggested viral specificity, without known HCMV serostatus.

This clone was observed once. Its antigen is undetermined. Generated by immunoSEQ multiplex PCR, the TCRdb table keeps only in-frame clones and is missing some. The sample records 340,000 or so clones, roughly 92% being singletons. Germline assignment: CDR1 SGHDT and CDR2 YYEEEE. This CDR3 spans 17 amino acids. V gave up 4 bases and J gave up 4 bases, with 21 bases separating them. Indicated time point: blood from clinic visit 5 months post-surgery; TSC patient then seizure free. The material was peripheral blood, obtained 4 to 6 months after surgery. This chain links TRBV5-6 with TRBJ1-3; D is unresolved. The clonotype originates from a boy under two years old with tuberous sclerosis and intractable seizures. CDR3 nucleotides: TGTGCCAGCAGCCCTGTCCGAAGGGAGATTCCCGGAAACACCATATATTTT. This translates into CASSPVRREIPGNTIYF.